The present TCR beta chain was sequenced within a study of identifying expanded T cells in peripheral blood. Generated by immunoSEQ multiplex PCR, the TCRdb table keeps only in-frame clones and is missing some. The sample lists about 91,000 clones; about 87% were seen once. Details on this clone: Its specificity is unknown.

General study findings and limits: Over about two and four weeks, about 15 and 18 clones changed, versus 1.2 between replicates. Across healthy donors, higher total template counts meant significantly greater roughly two-week count variance.

V was cut by 6 bases and J by 7 bases, with 15 bases left in between. Germline CDR1 MNHEY, CDR2 SMNVEV (reference sequence). The CDR3 consists of 13 residues. The J gene is TRBJ1-1, the V gene TRBV27, with D perhaps matching TRBD1 (5 bases). The sequence derives from a person aged 18 to 69 in good health. The sequencing input was blood. The CDR3 DNA follows: TGTGCCAGCAGCCGCCCAGGGTTGGGTGAAGCTTTCTTT. It yields the protein CASSRPGLGEAFF.